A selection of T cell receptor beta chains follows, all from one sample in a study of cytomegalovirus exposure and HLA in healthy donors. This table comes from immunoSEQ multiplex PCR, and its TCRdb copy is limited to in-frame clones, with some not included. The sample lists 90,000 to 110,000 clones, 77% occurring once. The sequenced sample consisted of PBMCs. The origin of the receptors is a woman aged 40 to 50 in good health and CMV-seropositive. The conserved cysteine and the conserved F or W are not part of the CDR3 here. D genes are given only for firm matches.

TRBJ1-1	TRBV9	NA	ASSFALNTEAF
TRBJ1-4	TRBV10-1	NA	ASIFGKLF
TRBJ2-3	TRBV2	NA	ASSSRGTDTQY
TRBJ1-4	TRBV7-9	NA	ASRSGGGDEKLF
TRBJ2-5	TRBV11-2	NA	ASSLGLQETQY
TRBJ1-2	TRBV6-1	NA	ASSEDRPTLRDGYT
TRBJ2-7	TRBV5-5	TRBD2	ASSSLRGAGLIEQY
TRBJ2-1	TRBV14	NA	ASSSQVFSSNEQF
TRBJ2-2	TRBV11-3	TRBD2	ATSSGGTTGELF
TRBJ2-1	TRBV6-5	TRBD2	ASSYVPAGGGKQF
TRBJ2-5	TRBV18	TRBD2	ASSPTGGQETQY